The TCR beta chain described here comes from a study of blood T cell repertoires in COVID-19. Study-wide background: The United States, Italy and Spain were the sources of the acute and convalescent COVID-19 samples. Sources were T cells, B-cell-depleted T cells, or PBMCs; the material itself was cDNA or gDNA.

Using immunoSEQ multiplex PCR, the repertoire was profiled, and TCRdb retains in-frame clones only, with some absent. The sample has tens of thousands of clones; roughly nine tenths are singletons. The length of the CDR3 is 14 residues. In germline, CDR1 is SGDLS, CDR2 YYNGEE. Trimming stripped 7 bases from V and 1 base from J, with 11 bases between. The sequence was obtained from a man between 65 and 79 years old with active COVID-19. This rearrangement joins TRBV9 to TRBJ2-2, with D possibly being TRBD1 (6 bases). The material sequenced was peripheral blood. In nucleotides, the CDR3 is TGTGCCAGCGGCAGGGGTTTGAACACCGGGGAGCTGTTTTTT. Protein: CASGRGLNTGELFF.